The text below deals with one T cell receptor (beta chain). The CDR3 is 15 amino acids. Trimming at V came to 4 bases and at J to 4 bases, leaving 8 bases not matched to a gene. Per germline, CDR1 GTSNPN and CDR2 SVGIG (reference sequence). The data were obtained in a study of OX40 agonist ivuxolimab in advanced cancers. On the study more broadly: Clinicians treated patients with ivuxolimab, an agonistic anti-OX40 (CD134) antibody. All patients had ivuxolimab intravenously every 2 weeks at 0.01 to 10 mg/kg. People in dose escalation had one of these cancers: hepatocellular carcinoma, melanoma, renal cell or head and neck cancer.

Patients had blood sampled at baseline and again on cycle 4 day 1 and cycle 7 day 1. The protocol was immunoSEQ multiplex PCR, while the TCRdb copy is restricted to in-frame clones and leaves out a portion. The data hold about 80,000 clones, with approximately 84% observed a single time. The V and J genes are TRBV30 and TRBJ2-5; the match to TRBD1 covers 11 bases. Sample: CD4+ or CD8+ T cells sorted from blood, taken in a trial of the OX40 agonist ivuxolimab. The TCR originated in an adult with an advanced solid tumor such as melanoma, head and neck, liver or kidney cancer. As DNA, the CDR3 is TGTGCCTGGACCAAGGACAGGGGGCAGGGAGAGACCCAGTACTTC. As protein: CAWTKDRGQGETQYF. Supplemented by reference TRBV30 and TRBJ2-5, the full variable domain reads SQTIHQWPATLVQPVGSPLSLECTVEGTSNPNLYWYRQAAGRGLQLLFYSVGIGQISSEVPQNLSASRPQDRQFILSSKKLLLSDSGFYLCAWTKDRGQGETQYFGPGTRLLVL.